The 7 T cell receptor beta chains given below trace back to one sample, sequenced in a study of OX40 agonist ivuxolimab in advanced cancers. Produced via immunoSEQ multiplex PCR; TCRdb's table is partial and in-frame only. The sample lists about 30,000 clones, 74% occurring once. The sample in question was CD4+ or CD8+ T cells sorted from blood, obtained in a trial of the OX40 agonist ivuxolimab. These receptors came from an adult with an advanced solid tumor such as melanoma, head and neck, liver or kidney cancer.

The chain combines TRBV7-2 with TRBJ2-3; D is possibly TRBD1 (6 bases). The germline gives CDR1 SGHTA, CDR2 FQGNSA. This CDR3 has 16 amino acids. Trimming shortened V by 2 bases and J by 2 bases, and 14 bases separated the two germline ends. For the CDR3, the DNA is TGTGCCAGCAGCTTAACAGGGAGAACTTTCACAGATACGCAGTATTTT. The encoded protein is CASSLTGRTFTDTQYF.

The CDR3 sequence: CASSLSGNEQFF. The DNA of the CDR3 is TGTGCCAGCAGCTTAAGTGGAAATGAGCAGTTCTTC. This chain joins TRBV7-9 and TRBJ2-1; the D is unclear. Trimming cost V 2 bases and J 7 bases, with 6 bases left between them. In germline, CDR1 is SEHNR, CDR2 FQNEAQ (reference sequence). The CDR3 length is 12 residues.

The rearrangement joins TRBV29-1 to TRBJ2-3; TRBD1 matches 7 bases. The CDR3 totals 13 residues. Germline V lookup: CDR1 SQVTM, CDR2 ANQGSEA. Trimming cost V 5 bases and J 0 bases; bases outside gene matches: 2. The CDR3 loop is CSVTQGSTDTQYF. Here the CDR3 DNA reads TGCAGCGTTACACAGGGGAGCACAGATACGCAGTATTTT.

The gene calls are TRBV7-2 and TRBJ1-2, with 7 bases lining up with TRBD1. CDR3 length equals 15 residues. The ends lost 4 bases at V and 2 bases at J; junction bases unmatched: 7. Germline CDR1 SGHTA, CDR2 FQGNSA. Written as DNA, the CDR3 is TGTGCCAGCAGCTACTTTCCGGGACAGAACTATGGCTACACCTTC. Protein: CASSYFPGQNYGYTF.

V is TRBV2 and J is TRBJ2-1; no clear D gene. V was pared by 6 bases and J by 0 bases, with 6 bases between. This CDR3 is 13 amino acids long. Per germline, CDR1 SNHLY and CDR2 FYNNEI. The CDR3 DNA follows: TGTGCCAGCAGGACGGACTCCTACAATGAGCAGTTCTTC. This encodes CASRTDSYNEQFF.

The chain employs TRBV5-5 and TRBJ1-1; no reliable D call. This CDR3 contains 13 residues. CDR1 and CDR2 from the germline V gene are SGHKS and YYEKEE (reference sequence). Trimming removed 0 bases from V and 3 bases from J, with 6 bases in between. The CDR3 reads CASSLVDYTEAFF. The CDR3 region has the DNA TGTGCCAGCAGCTTGGTAGATTACACTGAAGCTTTCTTT.

This chain links TRBV7-9 with TRBJ1-5, with no clear D. Trimming removed 0 bases from V and 9 bases from J, with 9 bases in between. Germline V gives CDR1 SEHNR, CDR2 FQNEAQ (reference sequence). The CDR3 loop spans 13 amino acids. The CDR3 loop reads CASSLALQAPQHF. In nucleotides, the CDR3 is TGTGCCAGCAGCTTAGCGCTTCAGGCGCCCCAGCATTTT.